This section outlines one TCR beta chain sequence together with its context. Assay: immunoSEQ multiplex PCR; the TCRdb copy retains only in-frame clones and omits some. The data contain 57,000 or so clones, approximately 88% of them seen just once; the ten biggest clones take up about an eighth. This CDR3 spans 20 amino acids. Germline V gives CDR1 MRHNA, CDR2 SNTAGT. V lost 0 bases and J lost 0, with 21 bases in between. This sample was taken from a study of PD-1 blockade in classical Hodgkin lymphoma. All patients relapsed after autologous stem cell transplantation, and brentuximab vedotin exposure varied.

The V call is TRBV6-4, the J call TRBJ1-5, with a possible D match to TRBD1 (5 bases). The specimen comprised peripheral blood mononuclear cells (PBMCs), sampled at baseline. The sequence was collected from a human donor with classical Hodgkin lymphoma. The CDR3 region is CASSDSVIQLGGDSNQPQHF. DNA of the CDR3: TGTGCCAGCAGTGACTCAGTCATCCAGCTCGGGGGTGATAGCAATCAGCCCCAGCATTTT.